This record looks at one TCR beta chain sequence and its context. Its antigen is not identified. This record comes from a study of blood T cells in healthy people across ages. Study as a whole: Capture by template switching was about one barcoded beta molecule per two T cells.

A second PCR of 7 to 11 cycles used a sample-barcoded 5' primer and a J-beta primer mix. There were at least 2.5 million CDR3-containing paired-end reads obtained from each sample. TCRdb independently ran MiXCR on the 5' RACE reads; one entry per CDR3 protein. The data show roughly 1.4 million distinct CDR3 sequences, approximately 59% seen once. CDR1 is SGHRS, CDR2 YFSETQ, per germline. Trimming cost V 0 bases and J 5 bases, with 23 bases left between them. This CDR3 is built from 18 residues. The study's findings and limits: Higher diversity and more naive CD4+ cells were features of long-lived donors, compared to aged donors.

The chain couples TRBV5-1 to TRBJ1-1, with TRBD1 as a possible D gene (6 bases). The clonotype was recovered from a man aged 18 to 30 in good health. Sequencing was carried out using blood. As DNA, the CDR3 is TGCGCCAGCAGCTTGGTCGGGGGCATCTCCGGGAGTTATACTGAAGCTTTCTTT. This sequence encodes CASSLVGGISGSYTEAFF.